This TCR beta chain was identified in a study of T cell responses to AZD1222 COVID-19 vaccine (dated by TCRdb to the early 2020s). At the level of the whole study: TCR sequencing covered some 240 trial participants: about 210 given two doses of AZD1222 and 26 given two doses of MenACWY control vaccine. Trial participants were enrolled by age into 18-55, 56-69 and 70-plus year subgroups, with roughly 160, 29 and 62 TCR-sequenced participants respectively. Study-wide conclusions, independent of this receptor: Reportedly, almost half of the unique spike-specific TCRs recognized epitopes lying outside the regions that are mutated in the B.1.351 and B.1.1.7 variants. Participants were mostly white British and included more females than males, and it was suggested by the authors that clonal diversity may have been underestimated. The 56-69-year group was small, and its depth increase did not reach significance, likely because of low power. Because no day 14 peak-response samples were available, the repertoires could be characterized only after the peak T cell response. Conclusions about previously exposed vaccinees were limited because only six or seven AZD1222 recipients were SARS-CoV-2 seropositive at baseline. A significant rise in spike-specific TCR breadth and depth was observed after two AZD1222 doses relative to day 0 and relative to MenACWY recipients. The vaccine-associated CD4 TCRs covered the entire spike protein, and the dominant responses fell in regions 160-218 and 743-854.

Details on this clone: Its target antigen remains unknown. Per-base qualities were not stored, and no clone one base away is much larger.

The time point label corresponds to: about 28 days (+/-7) after the second vaccine dose. AZD1222 recipients whose second dose came at about 4 weeks and those whose second dose came at about 12 weeks were combined into one group, since spike-specific TCR depth and breadth did not differ between the two schedules. Vaccinee samples came from UK trials COV001 and COV002, including a single-blind randomized controlled phase 2/3 trial of AZD1222 (ChAdOx1 nCoV-19) in healthy adults. Trial participant PBMC samples were collected at day 0 and day 28 after the second dose for TCRbeta chain sequencing. The CDR3 covers 15 residues, taking in both the cysteine and the phenylalanine. Just the 45-base CDR3 DNA is kept, in frame starting at base 1. V is trimmed back by 6 bases and J by 6 bases, and the junction contains 10 bases that no gene match accounts for. As encoded in the germline V gene (reference sequence), CDR1 is MNHEY while CDR2 is SMNVEV.

The CDR3 regions of human TCRbeta chains were analyzed by immunosequencing. Per the source publication's procedure: TCRs in the repertoires were matched against a reference library of SARS-CoV-2-specific TCRs that had been generated with the MIRA antigen-specificity platform. Breadth meant the fraction of unique TCRs that were SARS-CoV-2-associated, whereas depth meant the fraction of total T cells that were SARS-CoV-2-associated. Each spike-specific TCR was assigned to its reactive spike region and to a CD4 or CD8 class using the MIRA data. Log10-transformed breadth and depth values were compared by one-way ANOVA with Sidak's multiple comparisons tests. TCRdb limited this immuneACCESS table to in-frame rearrangements with V and J called. A share of clones is missing; checked studies link under half to unresolved V genes, and the rest is unexplained. V, J and clone size are those of that table, while D and trimming were read from the DNA. This sample gives just under 150,000 clones in total; about 82% of them show up just once. Clones ranked in the top ten supply about 5% of the sample.

This chain joins TRBV27 to TRBJ2-2; TRBD1 agrees with 7 junctional bases. This TCR derives from an adult who received the AZD1222 COVID-19 vaccine. Sequencing was performed on peripheral blood, taken 28 days after the second AZD1222 dose. The CDR3 reads as follows: CASRPQPQGAGELFF. The DNA sequence is given as TGTGCCAGCAGGCCCCAGCCGCAGGGGGCCGGGGAGCTGTTTTTT.